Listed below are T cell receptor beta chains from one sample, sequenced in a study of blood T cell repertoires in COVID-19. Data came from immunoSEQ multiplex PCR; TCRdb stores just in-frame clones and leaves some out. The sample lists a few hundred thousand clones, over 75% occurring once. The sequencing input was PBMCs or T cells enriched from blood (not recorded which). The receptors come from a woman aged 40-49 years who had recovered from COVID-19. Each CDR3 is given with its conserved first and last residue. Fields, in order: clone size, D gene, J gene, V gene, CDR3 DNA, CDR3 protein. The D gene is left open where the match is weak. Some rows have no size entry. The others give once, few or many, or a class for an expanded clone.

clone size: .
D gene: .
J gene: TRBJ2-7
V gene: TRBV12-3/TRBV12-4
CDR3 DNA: TGTGCCAGCAGTTCGGTGTACGAGCAGTACTTC
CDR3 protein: CASSSVYEQYF

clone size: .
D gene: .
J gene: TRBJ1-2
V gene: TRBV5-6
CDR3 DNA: TGTGCCAGCAGCCCGATGACAGTTAACTATGGCTACACCTTC
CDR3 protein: CASSPMTVNYGYTF

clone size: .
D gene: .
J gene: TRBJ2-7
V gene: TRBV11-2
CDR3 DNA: TGTGCCAGCGCCGGGACATCGGCCTACGAGCAGTACTTC
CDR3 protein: CASAGTSAYEQYF

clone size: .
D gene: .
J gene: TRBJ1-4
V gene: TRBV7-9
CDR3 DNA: TGTGCCAGCAGCCCCATGGTGGGGGGTAATGAAAAACTGTTTTTT
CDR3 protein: CASSPMVGGNEKLFF

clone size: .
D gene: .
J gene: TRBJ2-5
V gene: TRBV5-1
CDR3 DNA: TGCGCCAGCAAACCCTTTTGGGGCGATCAAGAGACCCAGTACTTC
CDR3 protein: CASKPFWGDQETQYF

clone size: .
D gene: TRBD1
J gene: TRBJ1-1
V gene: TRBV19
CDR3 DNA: TGTGCCAGTAGTGCCCCGGGGACAGGGGGCTACACTGAAGCTTTCTTT
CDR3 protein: CASSAPGTGGYTEAFF

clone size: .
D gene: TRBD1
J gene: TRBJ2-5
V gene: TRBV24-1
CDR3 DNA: TGTGCCACCAGTGATTACCGGGGGCAGGGGGCCGGAGAGACCCAGTACTTC
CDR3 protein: CATSDYRGQGAGETQYF

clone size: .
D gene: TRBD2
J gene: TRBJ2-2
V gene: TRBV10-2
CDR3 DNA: TGCGCCAGCAGGCAAGGACTAGCGGGGGTCCTCGGGGAGCTGTTTTTT
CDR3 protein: CASRQGLAGVLGELFF

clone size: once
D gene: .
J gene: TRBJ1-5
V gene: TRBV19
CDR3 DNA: TGTGCCAGTAGTATGCGGGGATATAGCAATCAGCCCCAGCATTTT
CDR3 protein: CASSMRGYSNQPQHF

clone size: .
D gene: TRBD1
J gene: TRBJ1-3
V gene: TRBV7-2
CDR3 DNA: TGTGCCAGCAGCCAGCCTCGGGACAGGGTGCTCTCTGGAAACACCATATATTTT
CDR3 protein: CASSQPRDRVLSGNTIYF

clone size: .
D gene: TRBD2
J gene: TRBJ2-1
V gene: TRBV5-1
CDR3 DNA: TGCGCCAGCAGCCCCTCCCGCTGGGGGTCGGGGGGTGATGAGCAGTTCTTC
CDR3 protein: CASSPSRWGSGGDEQFF

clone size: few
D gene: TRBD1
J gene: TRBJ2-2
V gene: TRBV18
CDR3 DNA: TGTGCCAGCTCACAATCCGGGACAGGACGTAACCGTGGCACCGGGGAGCTGTTTTTT
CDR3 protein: CASSQSGTGRNRGTGELFF

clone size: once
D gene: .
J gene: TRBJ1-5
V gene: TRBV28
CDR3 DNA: TGTGCCAGCAGTTCTGGACAGAATATTGTTCCCCATCAGCCCCAGCATTTT
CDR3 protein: CASSSGQNIVPHQPQHF

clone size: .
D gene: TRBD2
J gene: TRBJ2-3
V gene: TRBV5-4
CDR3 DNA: TGTGCCAGCAGCTCGCCGACTAGCGCTACTAGCACAGATACGCAGTATTTT
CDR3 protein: CASSSPTSATSTDTQYF

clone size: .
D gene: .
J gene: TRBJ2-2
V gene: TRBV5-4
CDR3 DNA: TGTGCCAGCAGCTTGTCGGGTAACGAGCTGTTTTTT
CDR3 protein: CASSLSGNELFF

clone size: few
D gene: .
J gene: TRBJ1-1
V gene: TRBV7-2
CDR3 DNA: TGTGCCAGCAGCTTATTTCAGGGGACTGAAGCTTTCTTT
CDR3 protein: CASSLFQGTEAFF

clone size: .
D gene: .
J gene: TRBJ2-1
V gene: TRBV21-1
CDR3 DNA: TGTGCCACACCATGCGGGGAGGGTGGCTCCTACAATGAGCAGTTCTTC
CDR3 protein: CATPCGEGGSYNEQFF

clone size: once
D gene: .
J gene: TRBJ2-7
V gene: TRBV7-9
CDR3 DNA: TGTGCCAGCAGCTCCCCCGCGAGGGGCGGGATGGCTCGCGAGCAGTACTTC
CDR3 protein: CASSSPARGGMAREQYF

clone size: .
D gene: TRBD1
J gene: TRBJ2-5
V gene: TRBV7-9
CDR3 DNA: TGTGCCAGCAGCATGGGACAGGGATCAGGAGAGACCCAGTACTTC
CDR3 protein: CASSMGQGSGETQYF

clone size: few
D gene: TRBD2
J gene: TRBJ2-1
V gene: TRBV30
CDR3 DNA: TGTGCCTGGAGTCAAGCGGGGTACAATGAGCAGTTCTTC
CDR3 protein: CAWSQAGYNEQFF

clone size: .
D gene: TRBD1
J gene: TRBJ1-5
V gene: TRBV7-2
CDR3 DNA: TGTGCCAGCAGCCGCCGAGGGACAGGGTCACTCAGCAATCAGCCCCAGCATTTT
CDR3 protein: CASSRRGTGSLSNQPQHF

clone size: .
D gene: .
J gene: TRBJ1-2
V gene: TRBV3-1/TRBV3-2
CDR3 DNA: TGTGCCAGCAGCCAGGAAACTGACAGCTATTATGGCTACACCTTC
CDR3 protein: CASSQETDSYYGYTF

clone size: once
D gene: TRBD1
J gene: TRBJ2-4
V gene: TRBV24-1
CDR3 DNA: TGTGCCACCAGTGATTTAAAGGGGGCCATAGCCAAAAACATTCAGTACTTC
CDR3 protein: CATSDLKGAIAKNIQYF

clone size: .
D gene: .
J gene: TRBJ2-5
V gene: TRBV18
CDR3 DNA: TGTGCCAGCTCACCAGAGTGGGAGGCAGAGACCCAGTACTTC
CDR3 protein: CASSPEWEAETQYF